This T cell receptor beta chain emerged from a study of blood T cells in healthy people across ages (dated by TCRdb to between 2015 and 2016). Regarding the research as a whole: In model experiments, template switching captured about one uniquely barcoded TCR beta cDNA molecule for every two T cells. The study measured age-related changes in TCR beta repertoire diversity using deep sequencing normalized with unique cDNA molecular identifiers. The donors were divided into four age groups: young (average around 16 years), middle-aged (approximately 41), aged (roughly 66) and long-lived (roughly 82). Donors of different ages were randomly distributed across sequencing lanes to avoid experimental bias. For two donors (one aged 18 to 29 and one aged 80 or older), the study analyzed two additional independent replicas of 1 million unique cDNA reads from the same blood draw. On the study overall, not on this receptor specifically: There was a strong correlation between observed TCR beta diversity and the percentage of naive T cells measured by flow cytometry. Compared with the aged group, the long-lived group had more naive CD4+ T cells, fewer expanded clones and increased TCR diversity, suggesting age selection. Since profiling was done on bulk unsorted PBMCs, naive and antigen-experienced compartments could not be conclusively compared. Observed TCR beta diversity per million T cells fell roughly linearly with age, and a significant reduction was already apparent by age roughly 40. Estimates of total diversity based on one million sequenced T cells were regarded as lower bounds and as underestimates. The CMV infection status of donors was not known, potentially confounding age-related changes in expanded clonotypes.

Libraries came from 5' RACE. The instrument was an Illumina HiSeq 2500. A second 7 to 11 cycle PCR used a sample-barcoded 5' primer and a J-beta primer mix. A template-switch 5' adaptor carrying 12 random nucleotides introduced a unique molecular identifier onto each TCR beta cDNA molecule. Each sample yielded at least 2.5 million CDR3-containing paired-end reads. All of the RNA was converted into first-strand cDNA using the Mint cDNA synthesis kit, with a TRBC-specific oligonucleotide serving as the primer. After uracil-DNA glycosylase treatment, a first 18-cycle PCR used universal primers M1SS and BC2_uni_R on all cDNA. As for the original processing: For normalization, 1 million high-quality reads were randomly selected from each sample, with every read carrying a distinct molecular identifier. Reads with shared molecular identifiers were discarded instead of being binned into consensus sequences. MiTCR, with a Q25 quality threshold and the strictest error-elimination algorithm, was used for CDR3 identification, clonotype clustering and error correction. A nonparametric unseen species model with Euler transformation was used to estimate a lower bound on total TCR beta diversity. The public reads were reanalyzed by TCRdb: fastp trimming at Q25, MiXCR alignment, in-frame beta chains only. Rows with one shared CDR3 protein collapse into an entry with the most common genes and DNA. TCRdb assigned the V and J calls; the authors' analysis was not used. Recorded for this sample are roughly 1.7 million distinct CDR3 sequences; roughly a third of them occurred a single time. 11% of the sample is in the top ten clones.

Remarks on this clonotype: The specificity of this receptor is unknown. At one end the junction does not follow the germline gene, possibly because of a read error.

The donors were 40 or so Caucasian individuals from Russia, aged roughly 6 to 100 years, who were systemically healthy. Each donor gave 8 to 10 milliliters of peripheral blood, drawn into EDTA-treated Vacutainer tubes. Ficoll-Paque density-gradient centrifugation was used to isolate PBMCs, with at least 6.5 million per sample. Trizol reagent was used to extract total RNA from the PBMCs, yielding at least 6 micrograms per sample. Naive CD45RAhigh/CD27high T cell percentages were measured by flow cytometry on a PBMC aliquot from every donor. Sample: blood. This TCR derives from a woman in her 30s in good health.

The DNA is as follows: TGTGTCAGCAGCTTAGTAGTTCTAGAGACCCAGTACTTC. Its translation reads: CVSSLVVLETQYF. The sequence is built from TRBV7-9 and TRBJ2-7, with no confidently assigned D gene. The J call may be faulty, since TRBJ2-5 better matches the DNA end. The CDR3, cysteine through phenylalanine, is 13 amino acids long. The kept DNA is CDR3 alone, 39 bases in frame from the first base. Based on the germline V gene (reference sequence), the CDR1 and CDR2 sequences are SEHNR and FQNEAQ.